The clone carrying this T cell receptor (beta chain) has a handful of counts. Approximately 9.3 ml of fresh peripheral blood supplied the PBMCs. The entry originates in a study of T cells in Graves' hyperthyroidism and ophthalmopathy. Study information: Initial diagnosis, before any treatment, was when peripheral blood was collected.

V was clipped by 3 bases and J by 3 bases, with 7 bases between them. The CDR3 sequence is 12 residues long. Germline loops: CDR1 DFQATT, CDR2 SNEGSKA (reference sequence). Researchers amplified the TCR beta CDR3 regions from RNA transcripts. The primer set for the first-round RT-PCR of the TCR CDR3 was HTBI. TCRdb ran MiXCR on the multiplex PCR reads and lists one entry per CDR3 protein. The sample consists of about 200,000 distinct CDR3 sequences, around a sixth of them appearing once. The TCR comes from a woman between 45 and 65 years old with Graves' hyperthyroidism. The chain links TRBV20-1 to TRBJ2-3, with D unclear. Material: blood. The CDR3 loop is CSASSRTDTQYF. The CDR3 DNA is TGCAGTGCTAGTAGTAGAACAGATACGCAGTATTTT.